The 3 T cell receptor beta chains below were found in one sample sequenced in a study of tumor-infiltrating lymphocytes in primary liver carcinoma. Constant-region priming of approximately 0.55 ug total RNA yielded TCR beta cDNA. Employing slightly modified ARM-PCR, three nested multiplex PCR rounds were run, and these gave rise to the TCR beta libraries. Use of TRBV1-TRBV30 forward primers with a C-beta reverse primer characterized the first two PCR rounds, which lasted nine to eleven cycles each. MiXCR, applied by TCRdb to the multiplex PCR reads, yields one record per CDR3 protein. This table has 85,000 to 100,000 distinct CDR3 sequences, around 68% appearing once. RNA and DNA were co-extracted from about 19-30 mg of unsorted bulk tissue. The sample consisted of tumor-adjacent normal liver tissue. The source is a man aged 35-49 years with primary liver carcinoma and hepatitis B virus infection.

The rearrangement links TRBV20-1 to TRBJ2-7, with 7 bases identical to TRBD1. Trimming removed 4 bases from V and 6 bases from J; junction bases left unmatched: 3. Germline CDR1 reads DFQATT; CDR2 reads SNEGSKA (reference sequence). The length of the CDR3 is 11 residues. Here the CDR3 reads CSATPGGEQYF. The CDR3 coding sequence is TGCAGTGCTACCCCAGGGGGCGAGCAGTACTTC.

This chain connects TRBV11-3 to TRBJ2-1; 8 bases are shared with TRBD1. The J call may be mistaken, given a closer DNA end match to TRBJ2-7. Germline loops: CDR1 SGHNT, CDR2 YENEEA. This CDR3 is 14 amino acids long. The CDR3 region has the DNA TGTGCCAGCAGCTCAACCGGACAGGGCTATGAGCAGTACTTC. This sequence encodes CASSSTGQGYEQYF.

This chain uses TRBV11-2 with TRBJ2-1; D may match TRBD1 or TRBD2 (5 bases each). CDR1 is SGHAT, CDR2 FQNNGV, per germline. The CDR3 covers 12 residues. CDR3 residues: CTNSLGVRVQFF. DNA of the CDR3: TGTACCAACAGCTTGGGGGTACGTGTGCAGTTCTTC.